The T cell receptor (beta chain) described here comes from a study of control samples from healthy donors and cancer patients. The CDR3 is made up of 18 amino acids. Deletions cut 3 bases from V and 2 bases from J, with 19 bases between. Germline V CDR1 and CDR2: KGHSH, LQKENI. Method: immunoSEQ multiplex PCR; TCRdb's copy keeps in-frame clones and lacks some. The top ten hold about 1.4% of the sample, which has 200,000 or so clones, just under 95% seen once. This receptor was taken from a man aged 50-59 years in good health. Sequences were obtained from blood. The chain has TRBV18 and TRBJ2-2, with D unresolved. CDR3 residues: CASSPIRIWSENTGELFF. The CDR3, as DNA: TGTGCCAGCTCACCTATACGGATATGGTCAGAAAACACCGGGGAGCTGTTTTTT.